This entry is about one T cell receptor beta chain. The antigen remains undetermined. These data come from a study of OX40 agonist ivuxolimab in advanced cancers. Findings and limits, study-wide: Partial responders at 0.1-3.0 mg/kg showed near-lowest clonal expansion.

Trimming cost V 5 bases and J 4 bases; bases outside gene matches: 8. The germline V gene has CDR1 SGHTA and CDR2 FQGNSA. The CDR3 consists of 17 residues. This table comes from immunoSEQ multiplex PCR, and its TCRdb copy is limited to in-frame clones, with some not included. The sample includes 83,000 or so clones, over 90% of them seen just once. The sequence was collected from an adult with an advanced solid tumor such as melanoma, head and neck, liver or kidney cancer. This sample comprised CD4+ or CD8+ T cells sorted from blood, obtained in a trial of the OX40 agonist ivuxolimab. The chain links TRBV7-2 to TRBJ1-4; 12 positions agree with TRBD1. CDR3 nucleotide sequence: TGTGCCAGCAGCCCCCGGGACAGGGGGCAAGGTAATGAAAAACTGTTTTTT. Amino acid sequence: CASSPRDRGQGNEKLFF.